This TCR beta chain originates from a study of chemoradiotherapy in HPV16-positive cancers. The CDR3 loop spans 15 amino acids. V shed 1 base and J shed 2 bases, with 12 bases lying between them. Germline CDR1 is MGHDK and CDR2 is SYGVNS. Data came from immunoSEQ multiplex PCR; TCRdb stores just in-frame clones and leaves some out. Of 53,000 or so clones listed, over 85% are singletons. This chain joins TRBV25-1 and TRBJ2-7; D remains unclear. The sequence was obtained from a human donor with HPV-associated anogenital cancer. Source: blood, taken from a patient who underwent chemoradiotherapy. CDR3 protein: CASSESGTVPYEQYF. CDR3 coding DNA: TGTGCCAGCAGTGAATCGGGCACGGTCCCCTACGAGCAGTACTTC.